The 2 T cell receptor beta chains reported below all come from one sample, sequenced in a study of neurological immune-mediated disorders. Time point: longitudinal time-point 1 (baseline). Via MiXCR, TCRdb re-called the 5' RACE reads, giving one row per CDR3 protein. Of some 37,000 distinct CDR3 sequences listed, under 4% are singletons. The sequenced material came from PBMCs. The receptors were sampled from an older woman with multiple sclerosis.

A few counts support this clonotype. A read error may account for a junction end that differs from germline. This chain uses TRBV5-1 with TRBJ1-1, with a tentative D call TRBD1 (5 bases). The CDR3 runs 12 residues. In germline, CDR1 is SGHRS, CDR2 YFSETQ. The CDR3 region has the DNA TGCGACAGCAGCTACCAAACAGGTGAAGCTTTCTTT. The encoded protein is CDSSYQTGEAFF.

This clonotype was detected ten times or more. The chain has TRBV5-1 and TRBJ1-1; D is uncertain. V was cut by 0 bases and J by 0 bases, with 9 bases left in between. In germline, CDR1 is SGHRS, CDR2 YFSETQ. CDR3 length equals 15 residues. The CDR3 region is CASSLEAAVNTEAFF. Written as DNA, the CDR3 is TGCGCCAGCAGCTTGGAGGCGGCGGTGAACACTGAAGCTTTCTTT. Full variable domain (outside the CDR3, taken from reference TRBV5-1 and TRBJ1-1): KAGVTQTPRYLIKTRGQQVTLSCSPISGHRSVSWYQQTPGQGLQFLFEYFSETQRNKGNFPGRFSGRQFSNSRSEMNVSTLELGDSALYLCASSLEAAVNTEAFFGQGTRLTVV.